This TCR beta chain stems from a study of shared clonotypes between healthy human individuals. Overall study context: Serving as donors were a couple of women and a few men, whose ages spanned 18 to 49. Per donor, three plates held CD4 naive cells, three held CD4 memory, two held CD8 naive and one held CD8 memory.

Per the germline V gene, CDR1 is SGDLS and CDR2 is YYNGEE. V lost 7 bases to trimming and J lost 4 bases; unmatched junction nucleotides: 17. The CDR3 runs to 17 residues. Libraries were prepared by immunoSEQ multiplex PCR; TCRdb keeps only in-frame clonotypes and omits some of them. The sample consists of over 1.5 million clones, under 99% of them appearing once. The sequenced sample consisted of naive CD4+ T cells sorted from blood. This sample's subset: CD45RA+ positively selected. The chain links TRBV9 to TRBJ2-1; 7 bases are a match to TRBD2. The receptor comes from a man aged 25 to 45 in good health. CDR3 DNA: TGTGCCAGCGCGGGGCCTAGCGGTCGCCGCTCTTACAATGAGCAGTTCTTC. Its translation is CASAGPSGRRSYNEQFF.